These 30 T cell receptor beta chains were sequenced from one sample in a study of shared clonotypes between healthy human individuals. Naivety among CD8 cells was defined by CD45RO negativity and positive CCR7 selection, thereby excluding terminally differentiated effector memory CD45RA+ cells. Libraries were prepared by immunoSEQ multiplex PCR; TCRdb keeps only in-frame clonotypes and omits some of them. The data contain 2 million to 2.5 million clones, about 94% of them singletons. Sample: naive CD8+ T cells sorted from blood. These receptor sequences come from a man aged 18-30 years in good health.

This clone was seen only a few times. V usage is TRBV19 and J usage is TRBJ2-2; D might be TRBD1 (6 bases). V was pared by 4 bases and J by 0 bases, with 12 bases between. The CDR3 is made up of 16 amino acids. Germline V lookup: CDR1 LNHDA, CDR2 SQIVND (reference sequence). CDR3 nucleotides: TGTGCCAGTAGTAAAAGACAGGAAGCGAACACCGGGGAGCTGTTTTTT. Translated, it gives CASSKRQEANTGELFF.

The chain combines TRBV30 with TRBJ1-3; the D gene is possibly TRBD1 (6 bases). Between the trimmed V and J ends, which lost 5 bases and 3 bases, there was a span of 11 bases. This CDR3 has 13 amino acids. Germline CDR1 is GTSNPN and CDR2 is SVGIG (reference sequence). CDR3 sequence: CAWLQGFGNTIYF. DNA for the CDR3: TGTGCCTGGTTACAGGGATTTGGAAACACCATATATTTT.

The chain has TRBV4-3 and TRBJ2-3, with TRBD2 matching over 8 bases. Trimming removed 1 base from V and 2 bases from J; junction bases left unmatched: 14. The CDR3 totals 19 residues. Germline assignment: CDR1 LGHNA and CDR2 YSLEER. CDR3 in amino acids: CASSQVGVGAGEITDTQYF. CDR3 DNA sequence: TGCGCCAGCAGCCAAGTAGGAGTGGGAGCGGGAGAGATCACAGATACGCAGTATTTT.

This chain joins TRBV5-1 and TRBJ2-7, with 9 bases fitting TRBD2. Germline trimming cut 0 bases from V and 3 bases from J; bases unmatched to any gene: 13. CDR1 and CDR2 (germline): SGHRS, YFSETQ. The CDR3 has 18 amino acids. CDR3 bases: TGCGCCAGCAGCTTGGCCGCGAGCGGGGGGTCATTAGTCTACGAGCAGTACTTC. Protein product: CASSLAASGGSLVYEQYF.

This clone appeared a single time. This sequence joins TRBV30 and TRBJ1-1; D ambiguous. Germline-derived CDR1 and CDR2 are GTSNPN and SVGIG (reference sequence). Trimming took off 4 bases at V and 8 bases at J, with 17 bases between the two ends. The CDR3 is 13 residues long. The CDR3 loop is CAWMVTVGAEAFF. The CDR3, as DNA: TGTGCCTGGATGGTCACTGTCGGCGCCGAAGCTTTCTTT.

The chain couples TRBV20-1 to TRBJ2-7, with D uncertain. The V end lost 0 bases, the J end lost 9 bases, and 9 bases lay between the germline ends. From germline, CDR1 is DFQATT and CDR2 SNEGSKA (reference sequence). The length of the CDR3 is 11 residues. CDR3: CSARDGRVQYF. As DNA, the CDR3 is TGCAGTGCTAGAGACGGGCGTGTGCAGTACTTC.

The chain uses TRBV27 and TRBJ1-6; 9 positions match TRBD1. This CDR3 is 16 amino acids long. Germline V gene sequence: CDR1 MNHEY, CDR2 SMNVEV (reference sequence). Losses at the gene ends were 5 bases for V and 9 bases for J; bases not matched to a gene: 11. The CDR3, as DNA: TGTGCCAGCAGTCCCAGACCGGGACAGGGCACTTCACCCCTCCACTTT. It translates to CASSPRPGQGTSPLHF.

The rearrangement uses TRBV7-6 and TRBJ2-5; D call uncertain. Germline lookup yields CDR1 SGHVS and CDR2 FNYEAQ. The CDR3 is made up of 14 amino acids. V lost 3 bases, J lost 3 bases, and 11 bases lay in between. CDR3 sequence: CASSLGIGEETQYF. For the CDR3, the DNA is TGTGCCAGCAGCTTGGGGATCGGAGAAGAGACCCAGTACTTC.

This chain connects TRBV30 to TRBJ2-1, with TRBD1 matching over 9 bases. This CDR3 is 15 amino acids long. Germline CDR1 and CDR2: GTSNPN and SVGIG (reference sequence). V gave up 2 bases and J gave up 3 bases; unmatched junction bases: 5. The DNA of the CDR3 is TGTGCCTGGAGTTCCGGGACAGGGAACTACAATGAGCAGTTCTTC. Translation gives CAWSSGTGNYNEQFF. The whole variable domain, remainder taken from reference TRBV30 and TRBJ2-1, is SQTIHQWPATLVQPVGSPLSLECTVEGTSNPNLYWYRQAAGRGLQLLFYSVGIGQISSEVPQNLSASRPQDRQFILSSKKLLLSDSGFYLCAWSSGTGNYNEQFFGPGTRLTVL.

The chain has TRBV2 and TRBJ1-4; 7 bases agree with TRBD1. Germline V gene lookup returns CDR1 SNHLY and CDR2 FYNNEI. The J segment lost 0 bases and the V segment lost 6 bases, leaving 4 bases of the junction unmatched. The CDR3 totals 15 residues. The CDR3 region is CASSRGFATNEKLFF. The CDR3 nucleotides are TGTGCCAGCAGCAGGGGGTTCGCAACTAATGAAAAACTGTTTTTT.

This clone was seen only once. Other nucleotide sequences from this sample produce the same CDR3. The genes are TRBV4-1 and TRBJ2-3; either TRBD1 or TRBD2 may supply D (6 bases each). The germline gives CDR1 MGHRA, CDR2 YSYEKL. V was pared by 1 base and J by 6 bases, with 8 bases between. The CDR3 contains 13 residues. The CDR3 reads CASSQVGGDTQYF. DNA of the CDR3: TGCGCCAGCAGCCAAGTAGGGGGGGATACGCAGTATTTT.

The chain has TRBV6-5 and TRBJ2-1; the D gene is possibly TRBD2 (5 bases). V was shortened by 2 bases and J by 6 bases, with 17 bases between the two germline ends. The CDR3 is 16 residues long. Germline V gene sequence: CDR1 MNHEY, CDR2 SVGAGI. The CDR3 sequence: CASSYVLVGDTNEQFF. CDR3 in DNA: TGTGCCAGCAGTTACGTCCTCGTGGGAGATACCAATGAGCAGTTCTTC.

This clone was seen just once. V is TRBV2 and J is TRBJ2-7; TRBD1 is a possible D gene (7 bases). The V end lost 1 base, the J end lost 5 bases, and 15 bases lay between the germline ends. This CDR3 region has 15 residues. The germline CDR1 and CDR2 sequences are SNHLY and FYNNEI. The CDR3 region has the DNA TGTGCCAGCAGTGAAGGGGCAGGGGGGTCCCACGAGCAGTACTTC. Translating it yields CASSEGAGGSHEQYF.

The chain has TRBV29-1 and TRBJ2-3; the match to TRBD1 covers 8 bases. The germline V gene has CDR1 SQVTM and CDR2 ANQGSEA. This CDR3 spans 14 amino acids. V shed 5 bases and J 2 bases; nucleotides not matched to a gene: 6. CDR3 bases: TGCAGCGTTATAGGACAGGGCTACACAGATACGCAGTATTTT. The encoded protein is CSVIGQGYTDTQYF.

About this clone itself: The same CDR3 is also encoded by other DNA sequences in this sample. The chain is built from TRBV19 and TRBJ2-1; no definite D call. Between the trimmed V and J ends, which lost 5 bases and 3 bases, there was a span of 5 bases. The V gene's germline CDR1 is LNHDA and CDR2 SQIVND (reference sequence). The CDR3 covers 12 residues. CDR3 in amino acids: CASSVDYNEQFF. DNA of the CDR3: TGTGCCAGTAGTGTTGACTACAATGAGCAGTTCTTC.

The V gene is TRBV28, the J gene TRBJ2-5, with D perhaps given as TRBD1 or TRBD2 (5 bases each). Germline V CDR1 and CDR2: MDHEN, SYDVKM. The V gene lost 10 bases and the J gene lost 3 bases, with 9 bases spanning the gap. CDR3 size: 11 residues. The CDR3, as DNA: TGTGCCACTAGCAGGGAAGAGACCCAGTACTTC. This encodes CATSREETQYF.

The chain combines TRBV4-3 with TRBJ2-3, with D perhaps matching TRBD2 (6 bases). CDR1 and CDR2 from the germline V gene are LGHNA and YSLEER. Trimming took off 5 bases at V and 6 bases at J, with 15 bases between the two ends. This CDR3 region has 14 residues. The CDR3 region has the DNA TGCGCCAGCAGCGACTGGGGGGAAACGGATACGCAGTATTTT. Translating it yields CASSDWGETDTQYF.

The table lists this clone with a count of one. The identical CDR3 is also encoded by other nucleotide sequences in the sample. The J gene is TRBJ2-2, the V gene TRBV7-9; D remains ambiguous. Trimming cost V 5 bases and J 4 bases, with 2 bases left between them. CDR1 is SEHNR, CDR2 FQNEAQ, per germline (reference sequence). The CDR3 length is 11 residues. DNA of the CDR3: TGTGCCAGCAGCGGCACCGGGGAGCTGTTTTTT. Its protein product is CASSGTGELFF.

The chain couples TRBV10-3 to TRBJ2-7; unclear D gene. The CDR3 contains 12 residues. Germline V CDR1 and CDR2: ENHRY, SYGVKD. Trimming pared 6 bases from V and 3 bases from J, leaving 9 bases between. CDR3 coding DNA: TGTGCCATCAGGGGCGGAGACTACGAGCAGTACTTC. Translated, it gives CAIRGGDYEQYF.

This sequence joins TRBV10-2 and TRBJ2-5, with 14 bases lining up with TRBD2. This CDR3 has 16 residues. V was clipped by 4 bases and J by 3 bases; unmatched bases: 4. The germline gives CDR1 WSHSY, CDR2 SAAADI. The CDR3 sequence is CASSAEGLAGEETQYF. In nucleotides, the CDR3 is TGCGCCAGCAGTGCCGAGGGACTAGCGGGGGAAGAGACCCAGTACTTC.

This clone has just one count. The rearrangement joins TRBV6-1 to TRBJ1-5; no firm D call. The CDR3 consists of 15 residues. CDR1 is MNHNS, CDR2 SASEGT, per germline. The V gene lost 2 bases and the J gene lost 7 bases, with 15 bases spanning the gap. This chain's CDR3 is CASSELLVGRQPQHF. DNA for the CDR3: TGTGCCAGCAGTGAACTTTTAGTGGGTCGGCAGCCCCAGCATTTT.

This sequence joins TRBV29-1 and TRBJ2-1; 13 bases agree with TRBD2. The CDR3 length is 13 residues. In germline, CDR1 is SQVTM, CDR2 ANQGSEA. V gave up 6 bases and J gave up 9 bases; unmatched junction bases: 5. CDR3 loop: CSVPRTSGGEQFF. The DNA of the CDR3 is TGCAGCGTCCCTCGGACTAGCGGGGGTGAGCAGTTCTTC.

The rearrangement uses TRBV10-1 and TRBJ2-3; the match to TRBD2 covers 8 bases. J lost 4 bases, V lost 5 bases, and 5 bases had no gene match. Germline CDR1 reads WNHNN; CDR2 reads SYGVQD (reference sequence). The length of the CDR3 is 14 residues. The CDR3 protein is CASSSGGGPDTQYF. As DNA, the CDR3 is TGCGCCAGCAGTAGCGGGGGTGGGCCAGATACGCAGTATTTT.

The table lists this clone with a count of one. This CDR3 reads CASSPSHGAYQETQYF. The CDR3 DNA reads as TGTGCCAGCAGCCCAAGCCACGGGGCCTACCAAGAGACCCAGTACTTC. The gene calls are TRBV7-9 and TRBJ2-5; D assignment may be TRBD1 or TRBD2 (5 bases each). Looked up from germline, CDR1 is SEHNR and CDR2 is FQNEAQ (reference sequence). Between the trimmed V and J ends, which lost 5 bases and 0 bases, there was a span of 16 bases. The CDR3 loop spans 16 amino acids.

The chain joins TRBV6-6 to TRBJ1-2, with 8 nucleotides matching TRBD1. The CDR3 contains 16 residues. CDR1 and CDR2 from the germline V gene are MNHNY and SVGAGI (reference sequence). Unmatched junction bases numbered 13, after V lost 2 bases and J lost 8 bases. The CDR3 sequence is CASSYAGEGQAVGYTF. The CDR3 coding sequence is TGTGCCAGCAGTTACGCGGGTGAGGGACAGGCGGTCGGCTACACCTTC.

This chain uses TRBV29-1 with TRBJ1-4; D is undetermined. The CDR3 loop spans 13 amino acids. The germline CDR1 and CDR2 sequences are SQVTM and ANQGSEA. V was clipped by 4 bases and J by 5 bases, with 11 bases between them. The CDR3 bases are TGCAGCGTTGTTCCCCAAGGCAATGAAAAACTGTTTTTT. It codes for CSVVPQGNEKLFF.

The gene calls are TRBV25-1 and TRBJ2-1, with D perhaps being TRBD1 or TRBD2 (5 bases each). The V and J ends lost 1 base and 8 bases respectively, with 12 bases between them. The CDR3 extends over 14 amino acids. Germline V gives CDR1 MGHDK, CDR2 SYGVNS. The CDR3 DNA reads as TGTGCCAGCAGTGAATTTGGGGGAAGCGATGAGCAGTTCTTC. Translated: CASSEFGGSDEQFF.

The chain uses TRBV13 and TRBJ1-1; 8 bases are a match to TRBD1. Germline V gene data show CDR1 as PRHDT and CDR2 as FYEKMQ (reference sequence). The junction had 6 bases not matched to a gene; V was cut back by 3 bases and J by 3 bases. CDR3 length: 15 residues. The CDR3 region has the DNA TGTGCCAGCAGCTTCTTACAGGGGGACCACACTGAAGCTTTCTTT. It specifies CASSFLQGDHTEAFF.

CDR3 protein: CSAGVGIEQYF. The CDR3 bases are TGCAGTGCTGGAGTGGGGATCGAGCAGTACTTC. This sequence joins TRBV20-1 and TRBJ2-7; D is unclear. The CDR3 is 11 amino acids. The V end lost 5 bases, the J end lost 6 bases, and 11 bases lay between the germline ends. The germline V gene encodes CDR1 DFQATT and CDR2 SNEGSKA (reference sequence).

The chain couples TRBV19 to TRBJ2-5; D not certain. In germline, CDR1 is LNHDA, CDR2 SQIVND (reference sequence). Between the trimmed V and J ends, which lost 3 bases and 3 bases, there was a span of 8 bases. The CDR3 runs 13 residues. The CDR3 DNA is TGTGCCAGTAGTATTTCACAAGAAGAGACCCAGTACTTC. It yields the protein CASSISQEETQYF.